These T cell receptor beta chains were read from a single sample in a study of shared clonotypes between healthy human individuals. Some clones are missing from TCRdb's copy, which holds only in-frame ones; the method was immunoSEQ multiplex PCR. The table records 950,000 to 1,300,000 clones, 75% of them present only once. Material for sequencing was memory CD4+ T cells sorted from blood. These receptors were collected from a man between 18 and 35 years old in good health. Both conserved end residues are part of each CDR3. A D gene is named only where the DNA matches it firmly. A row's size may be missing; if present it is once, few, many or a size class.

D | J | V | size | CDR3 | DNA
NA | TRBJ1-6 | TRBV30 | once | CAWRDGGDSPLHF | TGTGCCTGGAGGGATGGGGGCGATTCACCCCTCCACTTT
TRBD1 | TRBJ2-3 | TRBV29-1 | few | CSGGTGVSTDTQYF | TGCAGCGGGGGGACAGGAGTTAGCACAGATACGCAGTATTTT
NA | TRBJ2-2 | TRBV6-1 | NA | CASSEASGNTGELFF | TGTGCCAGCAGTGAAGCTAGCGGCAACACCGGGGAGCTGTTTTTT
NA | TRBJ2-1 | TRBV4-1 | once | CASSQGVGGAFYNEQFF | TGCGCCAGCAGCCAAGGTGTAGGGGGGGCCTTCTACAATGAGCAGTTCTTC
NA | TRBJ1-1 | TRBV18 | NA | CASSPSTHMNTEAFF | TGTGCCAGCTCACCATCTACCCATATGAACACTGAAGCTTTCTTT
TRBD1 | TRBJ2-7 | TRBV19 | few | CASSPRDRAVDEQYF | TGTGCCAGTAGTCCCCGGGACAGGGCGGTGGACGAGCAGTACTTC
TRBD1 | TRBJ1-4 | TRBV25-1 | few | CASSDWTGDEKLFF | TGTGCCAGCAGTGACTGGACAGGGGACGAAAAACTGTTTTTT
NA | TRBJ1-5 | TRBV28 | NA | CASSSGGLRNQPQHF | TGTGCCAGCAGTTCCGGGGGACTTCGCAATCAGCCCCAGCATTTT
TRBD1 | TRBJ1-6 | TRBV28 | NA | CASSFRTGTRNSPLHF | TGTGCCAGCAGTTTCCGGACAGGGACCCGTAATTCACCCCTCCACTTT
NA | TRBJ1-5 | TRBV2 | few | CASSEARPPVPQHF | TGTGCCAGCAGTGAAGCCCGACCCCCGGTACCCCAGCATTTT
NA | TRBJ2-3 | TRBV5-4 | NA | CASSVDSQGTQYF | TGTGCCAGCAGCGTCGACTCGCAGGGTACGCAGTATTTT
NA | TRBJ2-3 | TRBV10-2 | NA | CASSESTRGTQYF | TGCGCCAGCAGTGAGTCGACCAGGGGTACGCAGTATTTT
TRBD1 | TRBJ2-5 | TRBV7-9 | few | CASSPPFRTGKETQYF | TGTGCCAGCAGCCCGCCATTTCGGACAGGGAAGGAGACCCAGTACTTC
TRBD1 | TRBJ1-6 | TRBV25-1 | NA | CASSEEGQGWSPLHF | TGTGCCAGCAGTGAGGAGGGACAGGGGTGGTCACCCCTCCACTTT
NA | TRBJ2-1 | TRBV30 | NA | CAWSLLINEQFF | TGTGCCTGGAGTCTACTAATTAATGAGCAGTTCTTC
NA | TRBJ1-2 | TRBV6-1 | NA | CASSPGTGGYGYTF | TGTGCCAGCAGCCCCGGGACGGGGGGGTATGGCTACACCTTC
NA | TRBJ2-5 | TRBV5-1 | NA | CASSLVGKETQYF | TGCGCCAGCAGCTTGGTGGGCAAAGAGACCCAGTACTTC
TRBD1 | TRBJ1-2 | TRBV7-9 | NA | CASSLGPDRVLYGYTF | TGTGCCAGCAGCTTAGGCCCGGACAGGGTTCTCTATGGCTACACCTTC
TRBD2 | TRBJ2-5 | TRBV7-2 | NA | CASRPKAGVLETQYF | TGTGCCAGCAGGCCTAAAGCGGGAGTCCTGGAGACCCAGTACTTC
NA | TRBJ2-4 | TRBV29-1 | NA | CSVRVLAKNIQYF | TGCAGCGTTAGAGTTCTAGCCAAAAACATTCAGTACTTC
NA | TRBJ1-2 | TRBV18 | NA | CASSPGFGGYGYTF | TGTGCCAGCTCTCCGGGATTCGGCGGCTATGGCTACACCTTC
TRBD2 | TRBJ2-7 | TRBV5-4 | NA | CASSASGTPYEQYF | TGTGCCAGCAGCGCTAGCGGGACCCCCTACGAGCAGTACTTC